This T cell receptor (beta chain) was identified during a study of shared clonotypes between healthy human individuals. Across the whole study: Aged between 18 and 49, the donors were a couple of women and three men. Findings and limits, study-wide: An effect of sequencing depth on clonotype sharing among donors was expected. The study sampled only blood, and tissue repertoires likely differ.

A word on this clone: Its antigen is undetermined.

Profiling relied on immunoSEQ multiplex PCR, and the TCRdb table lists in-frame clones only, not all of them. The sample records under 2,500,000 clones, almost 96% being singletons. CDR3 length: 14 residues. The V and J ends lost 4 bases and 2 bases respectively, with 12 bases between them. In germline, CDR1 is SGHRS, CDR2 YFSETQ. Participating donors were healthy, HIV-negative adults free of recent acute infections or vaccinations. This receptor was identified in a man aged 18 to 29 in good health. J is TRBJ2-5 and V is TRBV5-1; D is ambiguous. The sample taken for sequencing was naive CD4+ T cells sorted from blood. Subset in this sample: CD45RA+ positively selected. CDR3 residues: CASSPRQPQETQYF. In DNA form, the CDR3 reads TGCGCCAGCAGCCCTAGGCAGCCTCAAGAGACCCAGTACTTC.